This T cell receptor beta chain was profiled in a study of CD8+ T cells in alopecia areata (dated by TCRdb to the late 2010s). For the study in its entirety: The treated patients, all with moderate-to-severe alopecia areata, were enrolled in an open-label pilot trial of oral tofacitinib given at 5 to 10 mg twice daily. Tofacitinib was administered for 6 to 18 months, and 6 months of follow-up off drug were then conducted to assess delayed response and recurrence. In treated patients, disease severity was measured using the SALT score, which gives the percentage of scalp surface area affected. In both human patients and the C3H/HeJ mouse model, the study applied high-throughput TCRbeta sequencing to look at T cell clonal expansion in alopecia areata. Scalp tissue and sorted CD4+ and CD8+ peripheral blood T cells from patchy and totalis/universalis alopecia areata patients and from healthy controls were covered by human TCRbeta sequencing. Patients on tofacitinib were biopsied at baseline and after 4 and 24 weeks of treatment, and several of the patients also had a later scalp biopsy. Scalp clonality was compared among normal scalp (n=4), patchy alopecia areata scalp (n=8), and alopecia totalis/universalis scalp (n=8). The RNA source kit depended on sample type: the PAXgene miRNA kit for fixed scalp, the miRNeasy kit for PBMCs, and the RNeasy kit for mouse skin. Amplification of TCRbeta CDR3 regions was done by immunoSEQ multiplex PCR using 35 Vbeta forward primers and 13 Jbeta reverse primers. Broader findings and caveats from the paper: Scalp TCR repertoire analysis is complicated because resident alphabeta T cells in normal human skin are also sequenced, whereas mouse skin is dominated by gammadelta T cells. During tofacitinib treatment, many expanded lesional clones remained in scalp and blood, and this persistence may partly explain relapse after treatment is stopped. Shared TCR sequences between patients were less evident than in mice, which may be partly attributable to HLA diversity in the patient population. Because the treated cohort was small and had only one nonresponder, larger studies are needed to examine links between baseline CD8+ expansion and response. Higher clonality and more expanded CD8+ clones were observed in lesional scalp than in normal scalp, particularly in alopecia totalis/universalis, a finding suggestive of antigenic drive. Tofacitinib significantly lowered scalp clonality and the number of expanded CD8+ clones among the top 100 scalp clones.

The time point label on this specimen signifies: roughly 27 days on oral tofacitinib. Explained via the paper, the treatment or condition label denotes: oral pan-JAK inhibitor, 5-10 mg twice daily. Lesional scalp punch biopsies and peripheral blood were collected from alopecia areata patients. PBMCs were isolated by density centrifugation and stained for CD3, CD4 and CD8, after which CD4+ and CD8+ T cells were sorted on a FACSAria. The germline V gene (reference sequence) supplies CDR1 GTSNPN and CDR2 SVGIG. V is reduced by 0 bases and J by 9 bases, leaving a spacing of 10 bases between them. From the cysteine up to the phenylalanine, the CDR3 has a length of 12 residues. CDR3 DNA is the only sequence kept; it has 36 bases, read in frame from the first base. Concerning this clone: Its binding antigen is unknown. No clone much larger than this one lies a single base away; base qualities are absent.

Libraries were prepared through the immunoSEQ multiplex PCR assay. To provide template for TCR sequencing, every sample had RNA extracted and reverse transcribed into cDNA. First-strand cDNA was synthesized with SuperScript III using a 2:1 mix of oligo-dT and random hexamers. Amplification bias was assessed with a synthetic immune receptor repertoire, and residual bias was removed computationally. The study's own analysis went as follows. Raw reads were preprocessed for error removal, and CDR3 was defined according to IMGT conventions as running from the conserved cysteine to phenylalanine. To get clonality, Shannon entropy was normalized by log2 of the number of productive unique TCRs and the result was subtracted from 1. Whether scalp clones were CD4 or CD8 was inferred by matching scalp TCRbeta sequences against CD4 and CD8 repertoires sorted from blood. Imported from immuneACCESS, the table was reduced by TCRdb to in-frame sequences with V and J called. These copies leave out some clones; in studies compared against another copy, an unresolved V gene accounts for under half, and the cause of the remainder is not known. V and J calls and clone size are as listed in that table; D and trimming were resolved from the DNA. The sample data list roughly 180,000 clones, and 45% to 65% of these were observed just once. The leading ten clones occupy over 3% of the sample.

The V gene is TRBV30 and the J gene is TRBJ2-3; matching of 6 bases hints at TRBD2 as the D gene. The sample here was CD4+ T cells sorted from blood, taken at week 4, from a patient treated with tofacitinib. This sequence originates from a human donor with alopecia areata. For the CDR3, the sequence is CAWSVRAGTQYF. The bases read TGTGCCTGGAGTGTACGCGCGGGGACGCAGTATTTT.